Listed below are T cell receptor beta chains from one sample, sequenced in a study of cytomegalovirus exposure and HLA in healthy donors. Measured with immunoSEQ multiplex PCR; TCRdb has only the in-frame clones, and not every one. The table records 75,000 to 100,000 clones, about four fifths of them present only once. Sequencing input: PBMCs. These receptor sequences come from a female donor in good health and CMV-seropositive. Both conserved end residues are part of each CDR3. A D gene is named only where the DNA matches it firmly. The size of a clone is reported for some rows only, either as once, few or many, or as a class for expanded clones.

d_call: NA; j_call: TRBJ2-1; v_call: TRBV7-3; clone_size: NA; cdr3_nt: TGTGCCAGCAGCTATGCCCCGTCCGGGACTCAGAGCTCCTACAATGAGCAGTTCTTC; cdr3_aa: CASSYAPSGTQSSYNEQFF
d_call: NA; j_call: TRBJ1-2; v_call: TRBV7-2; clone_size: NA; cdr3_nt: TGTGCCAGCAGCTTAAACGGGCGGGGGGCCGCCTATGGCTACACCTTC; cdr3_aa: CASSLNGRGAAYGYTF
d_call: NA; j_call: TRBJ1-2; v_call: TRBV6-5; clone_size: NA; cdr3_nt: TGTGCCAGCAGTTACTCGGAAAACAGACACTATGGCTACACCTTC; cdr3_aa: CASSYSENRHYGYTF
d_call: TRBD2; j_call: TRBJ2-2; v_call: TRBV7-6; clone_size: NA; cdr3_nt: TGTGCCAGCAGCTTAGCGGCGGGAGTCGGGACCGGGGAGCTGTTTTTT; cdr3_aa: CASSLAAGVGTGELFF
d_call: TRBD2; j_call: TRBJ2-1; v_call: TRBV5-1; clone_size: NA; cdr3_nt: TGCGCCAGCAGCTTGCCTAGCGGGGAAAATGAGCAGTTCTTC; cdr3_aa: CASSLPSGENEQFF
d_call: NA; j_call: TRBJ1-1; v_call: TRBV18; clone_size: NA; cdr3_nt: TGTGCCAGCTCACCAGGTGGAGGGACGGGCACTGAAGCTTTCTTT; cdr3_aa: CASSPGGGTGTEAFF
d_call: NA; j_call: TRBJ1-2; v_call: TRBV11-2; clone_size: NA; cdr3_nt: TGTGCCAGCAGCTCCCTAGGCTATGGCTACACCTTC; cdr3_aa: CASSSLGYGYTF
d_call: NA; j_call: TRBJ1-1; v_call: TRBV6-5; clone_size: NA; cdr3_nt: TGTGCCAGCAGACCCGTTGGGGGGTTTGCTTTCTTT; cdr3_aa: CASRPVGGFAFF
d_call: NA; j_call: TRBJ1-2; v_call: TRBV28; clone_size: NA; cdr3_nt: TGTGCCAGCACCAGAACGCCTGACTATGGCTACACCTTC; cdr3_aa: CASTRTPDYGYTF
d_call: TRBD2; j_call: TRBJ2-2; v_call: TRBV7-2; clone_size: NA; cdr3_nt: TGTGCCAGCAGCTCCGTGGGGGGGACCGGGGAGCTGTTTTTT; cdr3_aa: CASSSVGGTGELFF
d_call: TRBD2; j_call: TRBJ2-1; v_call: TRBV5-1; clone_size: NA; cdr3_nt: TGCGCCAGCAGCTCAACAGCGGGGGGGCTTTACAATGAGCAGTTCTTC; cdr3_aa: CASSSTAGGLYNEQFF
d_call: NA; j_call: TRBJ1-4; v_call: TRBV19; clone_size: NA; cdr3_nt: TGTGCCAGTACCCACTGGGTCGGGGAAAAACTGTTTTTT; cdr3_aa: CASTHWVGEKLFF
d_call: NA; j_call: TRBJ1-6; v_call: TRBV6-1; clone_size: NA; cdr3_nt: TGTGCCAGCAGTGACACTCCGGAGTATAATTCACCCCTCCACTTT; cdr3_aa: CASSDTPEYNSPLHF
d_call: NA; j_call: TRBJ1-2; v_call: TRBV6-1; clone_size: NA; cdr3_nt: TGTGCCAGCAGTGAAAATAGCCGCTACACCTTC; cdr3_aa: CASSENSRYTF
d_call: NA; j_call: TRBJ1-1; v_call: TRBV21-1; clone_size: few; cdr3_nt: TGTGCCAGCGGTACCCGGGCTTTCTTT; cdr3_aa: CASGTRAFF
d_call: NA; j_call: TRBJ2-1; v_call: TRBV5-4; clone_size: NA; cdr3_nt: TGTGCCAGCAGCTTGGCCGGGGGCAATGAGCAGTTCTTC; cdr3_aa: CASSLAGGNEQFF
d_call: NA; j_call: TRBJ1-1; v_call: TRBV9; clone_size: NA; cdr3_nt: TGTGCCAGCAGCGTAGCTCAAGGGGGAAGTACTGAAGCTTTCTTT; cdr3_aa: CASSVAQGGSTEAFF
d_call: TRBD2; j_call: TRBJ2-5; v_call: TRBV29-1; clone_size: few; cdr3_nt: TGCAGCGTTGTAAGGAGCGGGAGTGAGACCCAGTACTTC; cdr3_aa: CSVVRSGSETQYF
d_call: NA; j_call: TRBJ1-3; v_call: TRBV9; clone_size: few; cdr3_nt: TGTGCCAGCAGCGTGGCGGTGGAGGCCGGAAACACCATATATTTT; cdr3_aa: CASSVAVEAGNTIYF
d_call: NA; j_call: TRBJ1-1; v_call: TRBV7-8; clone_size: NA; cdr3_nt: TGTGCCAGCAGCTTAGGGTCAGGGAGGACCACTGAAGCTTTCTTT; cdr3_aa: CASSLGSGRTTEAFF
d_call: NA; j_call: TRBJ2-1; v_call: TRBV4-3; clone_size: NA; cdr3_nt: TGCGCCAGCAGCCAAGCGGTTAGCTCCTACAATGAGCAGTTCTTC; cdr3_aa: CASSQAVSSYNEQFF
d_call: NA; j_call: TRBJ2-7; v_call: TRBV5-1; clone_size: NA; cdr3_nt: TGCGCCAGCAGGACCGGGCGAGGGACCTACGAGCAGTACTTC; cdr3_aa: CASRTGRGTYEQYF
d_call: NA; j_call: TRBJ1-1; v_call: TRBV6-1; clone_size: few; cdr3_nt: TGTGCCAGCAGTGCATCAGGCCGAACAGGAGCTTTCTTT; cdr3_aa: CASSASGRTGAFF
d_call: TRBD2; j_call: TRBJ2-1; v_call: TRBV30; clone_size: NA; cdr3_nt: TGTGCTTGGACCCTAGCGGGGGCAGAGCAGTTCTTC; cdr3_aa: CAWTLAGAEQFF
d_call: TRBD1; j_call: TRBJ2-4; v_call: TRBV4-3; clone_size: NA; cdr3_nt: TGCGCCAGCAGCCTCTTACGGGACAGAGGGGACATTCAGTACTTC; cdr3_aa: CASSLLRDRGDIQYF
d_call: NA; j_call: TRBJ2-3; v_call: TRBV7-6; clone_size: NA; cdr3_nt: TGTGCCAGCAGCTCCGTCCAACTCGTAAGCCCCACAGATACGCAGTATTTT; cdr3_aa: CASSSVQLVSPTDTQYF
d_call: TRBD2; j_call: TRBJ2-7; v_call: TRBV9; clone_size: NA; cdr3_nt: TGTGCCAGCAGCGTTCCGGGACTAGCGGGGCTCGGGGGGTCCTACGAGCAGTACTTC; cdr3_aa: CASSVPGLAGLGGSYEQYF
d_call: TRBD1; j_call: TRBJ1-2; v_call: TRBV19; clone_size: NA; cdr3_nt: TGTGCCAGTAGCACACAGGGGGACGGCTATGGCTACACCTTC; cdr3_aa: CASSTQGDGYGYTF
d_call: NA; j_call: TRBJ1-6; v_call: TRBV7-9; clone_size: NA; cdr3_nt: TGTGCCAGCCGACACAGTAGCTCCTATAATTCACCCCTCCACTTT; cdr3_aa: CASRHSSSYNSPLHF
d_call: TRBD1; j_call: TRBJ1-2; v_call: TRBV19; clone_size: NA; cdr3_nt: TGTGCCAGTAGCCGGGACAGGGAGGGTAGCTACACCTTC; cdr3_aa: CASSRDREGSYTF
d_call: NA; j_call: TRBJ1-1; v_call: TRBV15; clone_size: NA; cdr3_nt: TGTGCCACCAGCTCTTTGAACACTGAAGCTTTCTTT; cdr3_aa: CATSSLNTEAFF
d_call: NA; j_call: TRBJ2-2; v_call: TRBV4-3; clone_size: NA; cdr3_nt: TGCGCCAGCAGCCAGGACCCTGGGACACTAGTTAGCGGGGAGCTGTTTTTT; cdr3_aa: CASSQDPGTLVSGELFF
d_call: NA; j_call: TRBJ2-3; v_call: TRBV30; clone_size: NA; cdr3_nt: TGTGCCTGGGGTTCGGCGGAGGGCAGGACAGATACGCAGTATTTT; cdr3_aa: CAWGSAEGRTDTQYF
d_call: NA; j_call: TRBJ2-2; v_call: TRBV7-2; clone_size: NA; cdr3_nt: TGTGCCAGCAGCTTAAATGCACTGAACACCGGGGAGCTGTTTTTT; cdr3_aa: CASSLNALNTGELFF
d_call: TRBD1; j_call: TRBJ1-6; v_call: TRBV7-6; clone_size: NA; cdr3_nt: TGTGCCAGCAGCTTAGATCCCCCAGGGGGCGAAGTTGATTCACCCCTCCACTTT; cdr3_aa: CASSLDPPGGEVDSPLHF
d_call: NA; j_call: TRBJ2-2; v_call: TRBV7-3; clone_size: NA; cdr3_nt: TGTGCCAGCAGCTTAAGCGCCGGGGAGCTGTTTTTT; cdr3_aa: CASSLSAGELFF
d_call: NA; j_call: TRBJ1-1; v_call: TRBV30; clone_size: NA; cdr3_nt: TGTGCCTGGAGTGTCGGCCGGGTAGCTTTCTTT; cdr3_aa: CAWSVGRVAFF
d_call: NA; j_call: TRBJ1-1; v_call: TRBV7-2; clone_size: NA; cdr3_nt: TGTGCCAGCAGCTTAGCTTTACAGGGTGGGGCCACTGAAGCTTTCTTT; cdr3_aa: CASSLALQGGATEAFF
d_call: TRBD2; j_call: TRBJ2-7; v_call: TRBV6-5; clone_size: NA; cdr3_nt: TGTGCCAGCAGCGCTCAAAGTACTAGCGGGGTGCAGTACTTC; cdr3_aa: CASSAQSTSGVQYF
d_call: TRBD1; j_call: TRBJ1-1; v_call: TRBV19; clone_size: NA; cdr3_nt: TGTGCCAGTAGTCGACAGGGGAAGGGTGAAGCTTTCTTT; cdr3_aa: CASSRQGKGEAFF
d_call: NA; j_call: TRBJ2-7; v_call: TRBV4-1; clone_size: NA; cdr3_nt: TGCGCCAGCAGCGCTACTAGCAGACCCTACGAGCAGTACTTC; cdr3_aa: CASSATSRPYEQYF
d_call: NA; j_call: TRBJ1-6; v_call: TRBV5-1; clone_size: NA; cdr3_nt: TGCGCCAGCAGCTTGTCGGGGGGAAATTCACCCCTCCACTTT; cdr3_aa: CASSLSGGNSPLHF
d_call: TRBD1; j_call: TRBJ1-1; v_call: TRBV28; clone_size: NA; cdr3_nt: TGTGCCAGCAGTTTATGGGGACAGGTCGGAGCTTTCTTT; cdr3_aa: CASSLWGQVGAFF